This TCR beta chain was sequenced in a study of shared clonotypes between healthy human individuals. CDR1 and CDR2 from the germline V gene are SEHNR and FQNEAQ (reference sequence). The CDR3 consists of 16 residues. Germline trimming cut 5 bases from V and 4 bases from J; bases unmatched to any gene: 7. CD45RO-negative cells were positively selected for CCR7, leaving out terminally differentiated effector memory CD45RA+ cells. Method: immunoSEQ multiplex PCR; TCRdb's copy keeps in-frame clones and lacks some. Of about 1,900,000 clones in the sample, approximately 94% were seen once. The sequenced sample was naive CD8+ T cells sorted from blood. This clonotype originated in a young man in good health. J is TRBJ1-6 and V is TRBV7-9; TRBD1 aligns across 8 bases. Here the CDR3 DNA reads TGTGCCAGCAGCGATAGCGGACAGGGATATAATTCACCCCTCCACTTT. Translating it yields CASSDSGQGYNSPLHF.